The next 17 T cell receptor beta chains were all read from a single sample in a study of T cells in Graves' hyperthyroidism and ophthalmopathy. The CDR3 regions of TCR beta were amplified from RNA transcripts. A set of HTBI primers served as the primers for a first-round RT-PCR of the TCR CDR3. A single record per CDR3 protein comes from TCRdb applying MiXCR to the multiplex PCR reads. The table includes roughly 100,000 distinct CDR3 sequences, 47% detected once. The sample taken for sequencing was blood. All receptors derive from a man aged 35 to 55 with Graves' hyperthyroidism.

As to this clonotype: Mismatch with germline at one junction end may stem from a read error. V usage is TRBV15 and J usage is TRBJ2-6; D remains ambiguous. Per the germline V gene, CDR1 is LNHNV and CDR2 is YYDKDF (reference sequence). The CDR3 has 15 residues. CDR3 sequence (DNA): TGTGCCACCAGCCCTATTGGCTCTGAGGCCAACGTCCTGACTTTC. Translating it yields CATSPIGSEANVLTF.

In this sample, this clonotype turned up many times. The V and J genes are TRBV20-1 and TRBJ2-2, with D tentatively TRBD1 or TRBD2 (5 bases each). Germline loops: CDR1 DFQATT, CDR2 SNEGSKA (reference sequence). Trimming pared 3 bases from V and 7 bases from J, leaving 9 bases between. The length of the CDR3 is 12 residues. Written as DNA, the CDR3 is TGCAGTGCTAGGGGGGTTAGCGGGGAGCTGTTTTTT. Its translation: CSARGVSGELFF.

A note on this clonotype: The junction shows a germline mismatch at one end, possibly a read error. The V gene is TRBV29-1, the J gene TRBJ2-7; no definite D call. Germline V lookup: CDR1 SQVTM, CDR2 ANQGSEA. The CDR3 totals 12 residues. CDR3 amino acids: CSVLEAEHEQYF. DNA of the CDR3: TGCAGCGTCCTAGAGGCGGAGCACGAACAGTACTTC.

This clonotype was counted between two and nine times. The chain is built from TRBV7-2 and TRBJ2-1; 7 bases align to TRBD2. This CDR3 has 15 amino acids. Germline-derived CDR1 and CDR2 are SGHTA and FQGNSA. The J segment lost 4 bases and the V segment lost 6 bases, leaving 9 bases of the junction unmatched. The CDR3: CASSYGASGYNEQFF. CDR3 sequence (DNA): TGTGCCAGCAGTTATGGAGCTAGCGGATACAATGAGCAGTTCTTC.

The sample holds one count of this clonotype. The rearrangement links TRBV29-1 to TRBJ2-3; D gene uncertain. This CDR3 is 14 amino acids long. V was trimmed by 8 bases and J by 2 bases, leaving 17 bases between them. CDR1 and CDR2 from the germline V gene are SQVTM and ANQGSEA. This chain's CDR3 is CSSPAAVITDTQYF. For the CDR3, the DNA is TGCAGCAGCCCGGCGGCGGTAATCACAGATACGCAGTATTTT.

This clonotype turned up a few times. The V and J genes are TRBV6-2 or TRBV6-3 and TRBJ2-7, with 7 bases fitting TRBD1. CDR1 and CDR2 from the germline V gene are MNHEY and SVGEGT. After removal of 4 bases from V and 4 bases from J, the junction contained 10 bases not matched to a gene. CDR3 size: 15 residues. The CDR3 region has the DNA TGTGCCAGCAGTTCCCCCCAGGGGGACAGATACGAGCAGTACTTC. It yields the protein CASSSPQGDRYEQYF.

This clonotype was found many times. This chain links TRBV6-1 with TRBJ1-4; D may be TRBD1 (6 bases). Trimming stripped 1 base from V and 8 bases from J, with 11 bases between. This CDR3 is 14 amino acids long. Germline assignment: CDR1 MNHNS and CDR2 SASEGT. DNA for the CDR3: TGTGCCAGCAGTGAAGGAGGGGGTTACGAAAAACTGTTTTTT. Protein product: CASSEGGGYEKLFF.

In this sample, this clonotype turned up many times. V and J are TRBV6-2 or TRBV6-3 and TRBJ2-6; D is uncertain. CDR3 length equals 14 residues. Trimming pared 2 bases from V and 0 bases from J, leaving 2 bases between. Germline lookup yields CDR1 MNHEY and CDR2 SVGEGT. This chain's CDR3 is CASSYSSGANVLTF. CDR3 sequence (DNA): TGTGCCAGCAGTTACAGCTCTGGGGCCAACGTCCTGACTTTC.

The gene calls are TRBV2 and TRBJ2-1; 10 bases are a match to TRBD2. Unmatched junction bases numbered 0, after V lost 2 bases and J lost 8 bases. Germline V gives CDR1 SNHLY, CDR2 FYNNEI. This CDR3 is 13 amino acids long. The CDR3 reads CASSELAGDEQFF. The CDR3 DNA reads as TGTGCCAGCAGTGAACTAGCGGGGGATGAGCAGTTCTTC.

Many counts were recorded for this clonotype. The chain couples TRBV15 to TRBJ2-7; TRBD2 aligns across 7 bases. V lost 5 bases to trimming and J lost 4 bases; unmatched junction nucleotides: 14. The CDR3 spans 16 residues. Germline V gene data show CDR1 as LNHNV and CDR2 as YYDKDF (reference sequence). This CDR3 is CATSGLRVGRSYEQYF. In DNA form, the CDR3 reads TGTGCCACCAGCGGGCTTCGGGTCGGGAGGAGTTACGAGCAGTACTTC.

This clonotype was recorded at least ten times. The rearrangement links TRBV9 to TRBJ2-7; a weak D match, TRBD2 (6 bases). V lost 4 bases and J 6 bases, leaving 23 bases between the germline ends. The CDR3 totals 16 residues. Looked up from germline, CDR1 is SGDLS and CDR2 is YYNGEE. In DNA form, the CDR3 reads TGTGCCAGCAGCCCGTGGGACGGCGGGATGACTAGCGAGCAGTACTTC. Translation: CASSPWDGGMTSEQYF. Full variable domain (rest looked up from reference TRBV9 and TRBJ2-7): DSGVTQTPKHLITATGQRVTLRCSPRSGDLSVYWYQQSLDQGLQFLIQYYNGEERAKGNILERFSAQQFPDLHSELNLSSLELGDSALYFCASSPWDGGMTSEQYFGPGTRLTVT.

This clonotype has a count of ten or more. The V call is TRBV7-2, the J call TRBJ1-2; tentative D call: TRBD1 (5 bases). The V end was cut by 6 bases, the J end by 4 bases, with 21 bases between. CDR1 SGHTA and CDR2 FQGNSA come from the germline V gene. This CDR3 spans 16 amino acids. For the CDR3, the DNA is TGTGCCAGCAGGGGGGGTGGAGCACAAATATCCTATGGCTACACCTTC. Amino acid sequence: CASRGGGAQISYGYTF.

The chain carries TRBV3-1 and TRBJ1-1; D not certain. The CDR3 length is 12 residues. Trimming stripped 3 bases from V and 5 bases from J, with 7 bases between. CDR1 LGHDT and CDR2 YNNKEL come from the germline V gene (reference sequence). The CDR3 loop is CASSHEKTEAFF. As DNA, the CDR3 is TGTGCCAGCAGCCACGAAAAGACTGAAGCTTTCTTT.

The gene calls are TRBV20-1 and TRBJ1-4; no clear D. Per the germline V gene, CDR1 is DFQATT and CDR2 is SNEGSKA (reference sequence). The CDR3 contains 9 residues. Trimming took 0 bases from V and 10 from J, leaving 0 bases between them. CDR3 sequence (DNA): TGCAGTGCTAGAGAAAAACTGTTTTTT. This gives the protein CSAREKLFF.

V and J are TRBV7-2 and TRBJ2-3; D is unresolved. With 4 bases removed from V and 2 bases from J, the gap between germline ends came to 13 bases. The germline gives CDR1 SGHTA, CDR2 FQGNSA. The CDR3 loop spans 15 amino acids. For the CDR3, the DNA is TGTGCCAGCAGCTCACCGGGTCTGAACACAGATACGCAGTATTTT. Residues: CASSSPGLNTDTQYF.

The J gene is TRBJ2-1, the V gene TRBV19, with D possibly TRBD2 on 6 matching bases. This CDR3 spans 16 amino acids. Germline V CDR1 and CDR2: LNHDA, SQIVND (reference sequence). In DNA form, the CDR3 reads TGTGCTAGAGATATAGAGCGGGCCAGCTCCTACAATGAGCAGTTCTTC. Translation: CARDIERASSYNEQFF.

This clonotype came up many times. This CDR3 is CASSHRLRVGYTF. In nucleotides, the CDR3 is TGTGCCAGCAGCCACCGACTCAGGGTTGGCTACACCTTC. The rearrangement joins TRBV7-9 to TRBJ1-2, with a possible D match to TRBD1 (5 bases). CDR1 and CDR2 from the germline V gene are SEHNR and FQNEAQ (reference sequence). CDR3 size: 13 residues. V was shortened by 5 bases and J by 7 bases, with 14 bases between the two germline ends. Full variable domain (outside the CDR3, taken from reference TRBV7-9 and TRBJ1-2): DTGVSQNPRHKITKRGQNVTFRCDPISEHNRLYWYRQTLGQGPEFLTYFQNEAQLEKSRLLSDRFSAERPKGSFSTLEIQRTEQGDSAMYLCASSHRLRVGYTFGSGTRLTVV.